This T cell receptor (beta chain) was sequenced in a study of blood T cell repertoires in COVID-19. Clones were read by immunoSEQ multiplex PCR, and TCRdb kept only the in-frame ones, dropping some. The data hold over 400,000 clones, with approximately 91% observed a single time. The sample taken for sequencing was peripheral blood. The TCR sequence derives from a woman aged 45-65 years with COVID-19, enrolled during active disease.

The CDR3 sequence: CASRRDSTGELFF. CDR3 in DNA: TGCGCCAGCAGGCGGGACAGCACCGGGGAGCTGTTTTTT. The V and J genes are TRBV5-1 and TRBJ2-2, with a tentative D call TRBD1 (7 bases). Germline CDR1 and CDR2: SGHRS and YFSETQ. V was shortened by 5 bases and J by 4 bases, with 9 bases between the two germline ends. The CDR3 is 13 residues long.